These 19 T cell receptor beta chains originate from one sample sequenced in a study of cytomegalovirus exposure and HLA in healthy donors. Both 60 Vbeta primers and 13 Jbeta primers went into the PCR. Measured with immunoSEQ multiplex PCR; TCRdb has only the in-frame clones, and not every one. The sample is made up of 200,000 to 250,000 clones, and the top ten hold 1.1% of it. Sequencing was performed on PBMCs. These receptor sequences come from a girl aged 2-10 years in good health and CMV-seropositive.

The chain uses TRBV7-8 and TRBJ1-5; D possibly corresponds to TRBD1 (6 bases). The CDR3 covers 16 residues. CDR1 is SGHVS, CDR2 FQNEAQ, per germline. Between the trimmed V and J ends, which lost 5 bases and 0 bases, there was a span of 14 bases. The CDR3 reads CASSHRGADSNQPQHF. Here the CDR3 DNA reads TGTGCCAGCAGCCACCGGGGGGCAGATAGCAATCAGCCCCAGCATTTT.

The chain joins TRBV5-1 to TRBJ2-1, with 7 nucleotides matching TRBD2. The CDR3 is 14 residues long. Per germline, CDR1 SGHRS and CDR2 YFSETQ. The V gene end was trimmed by 0 bases and the J gene end by 6 bases; junction bases not matched to a gene: 3. In DNA, the CDR3 is TGCGCCAGCAGCTTGGAGACTAGCTCCAATGAGCAGTTCTTC. It is translated as CASSLETSSNEQFF.

The chain couples TRBV11-2 to TRBJ2-5; D might be TRBD1 (6 bases). The CDR3 spans 14 residues. The V end was cut by 5 bases, the J end by 5 bases, with 15 bases between. Germline V gives CDR1 SGHAT, CDR2 FQNNGV. Here the CDR3 reads CASSEQGSYETQYF. The CDR3 DNA follows: TGTGCCAGCAGCGAACAGGGTTCATATGAGACCCAGTACTTC.

The genes are TRBV19 and TRBJ2-2, with D perhaps TRBD1 (6 bases). V was clipped by 3 bases and J by 4 bases, with 6 bases between them. Germline CDR1 reads LNHDA; CDR2 reads SQIVND (reference sequence). The CDR3 is made up of 13 amino acids. The CDR3 DNA follows: TGTGCCAGTAGTATGGGGGCCACCGGGGAGCTGTTTTTT. Amino acids: CASSMGATGELFF. The full variable domain, completed using reference TRBV19 and TRBJ2-2, is DGGITQSPKYLFRKEGQNVTLSCEQNLNHDAMYWYRQDPGQGLRLIYYSQIVNDFQKGDIAEGYSVSREKKESFPLTVTSAQKNPTAFYLCASSMGATGELFFGEGSRLTVL.

The chain carries TRBV6-1 and TRBJ2-2, with D possibly matching TRBD1 (5 bases). Germline CDR1 and CDR2: MNHNS and SASEGT. CDR3 length: 15 amino acids. With 1 base removed from V and 3 bases from J, the gap between germline ends came to 9 bases. The CDR3 reads CASSEGQFDTGELFF. The CDR3 DNA is TGTGCCAGCAGTGAAGGACAGTTTGACACCGGGGAGCTGTTTTTT.

The chain recombines TRBV4-1 with TRBJ2-7; 10 positions agree with TRBD2. After removal of 1 base from V and 0 bases from J, the junction contained 0 bases not matched to a gene. The CDR3 is 15 amino acids. The germline V gene encodes CDR1 MGHRA and CDR2 YSYEKL. The CDR3 sequence is CASSQASGGSYEQYF. CDR3 in DNA: TGCGCCAGCAGCCAAGCTAGCGGGGGCTCCTACGAGCAGTACTTC.

The V gene is TRBV9, the J gene TRBJ2-3, with 9 bases identical to TRBD1. Germline CDR1 is SGDLS and CDR2 is YYNGEE. The CDR3 extends over 16 amino acids. With V trimmed by 3 bases and J by 11 bases, 16 bases remained unmatched. The CDR3 DNA sequence: TGTGCCAGCAGCGCCTCCGGGACAGGGCTCGCGTCAAAGCAGTATTTT. This sequence encodes CASSASGTGLASKQYF.

J is TRBJ1-1 and V is TRBV7-6, with a possible D match to TRBD1 (6 bases). Germline lookup yields CDR1 SGHVS and CDR2 FNYEAQ. The CDR3 is 16 amino acids. The V end was cut by 0 bases, the J end by 5 bases, with 16 bases between. In nucleotides, the CDR3 is TGTGCCAGCAGCTTAGCGCGGGGGGGGCGTTGGACTGAAGCTTTCTTT. The encoded protein is CASSLARGGRWTEAFF.

V is TRBV19 and J is TRBJ2-6; D perhaps matches TRBD1 (5 bases). V gave up 0 bases and J gave up 1 base, with 10 bases separating them. The CDR3 has 17 amino acids. Germline CDR1 LNHDA, CDR2 SQIVND (reference sequence). The CDR3 nucleotides read TGTGCCAGTAGTATAGATCAGGGTGGTTCTGGGGCCAACGTCCTGACTTTC. Amino acids: CASSIDQGGSGANVLTF. The full variable domain, in which reference TRBV19 and TRBJ2-6 provide the parts outside the CDR3, is DGGITQSPKYLFRKEGQNVTLSCEQNLNHDAMYWYRQDPGQGLRLIYYSQIVNDFQKGDIAEGYSVSREKKESFPLTVTSAQKNPTAFYLCASSIDQGGSGANVLTFGAGSRLTVL.

This sequence joins TRBV5-1 and TRBJ2-4; a weak D match, TRBD2 (5 bases). Germline V lookup: CDR1 SGHRS, CDR2 YFSETQ. Trimming shortened V by 0 bases and J by 6 bases, and 22 bases separated the two germline ends. The CDR3 has 18 residues. Written as DNA, the CDR3 is TGCGCCAGCAGCTTGGGGTTCGGGCCTCGGACTGCTGGAAACATTCAGTACTTC. Translated, it gives CASSLGFGPRTAGNIQYF.

The CDR3 coding sequence is TGTGCCAGCTCCAAACACCTCCGGGGTGGGCAGGGGACGGACACCGGGGAGCTGTTTTTT. This encodes CASSKHLRGGQGTDTGELFF. The J gene is TRBJ2-2, the V gene TRBV27; possible D gene TRBD1, 6 bases. Germline V gene lookup returns CDR1 MNHEY and CDR2 SMNVEV (reference sequence). This CDR3 region has 20 residues. Trimming stripped 8 bases from V and 3 bases from J, with 31 bases between.

V usage is TRBV18 and J usage is TRBJ2-2; possibly TRBD1 for D (6 bases). Germline CDR1 reads KGHSH; CDR2 reads LQKENI. With 3 bases removed from V and 0 bases from J, the gap between germline ends came to 14 bases. The CDR3 totals 17 residues. DNA for the CDR3: TGTGCCAGCTCACCGCGCCTCCAGGGGTCGAACACCGGGGAGCTGTTTTTT. As protein: CASSPRLQGSNTGELFF.

The chain employs TRBV5-6 and TRBJ2-5; possibly TRBD2 for D (7 bases). CDR1 is SGHDT, CDR2 YYEEEE, per germline. The CDR3 spans 14 residues. V shed 2 bases and J shed 4 bases, with 12 bases lying between them. The DNA of the CDR3 is TGTGCCAGCAGCTTAGGGGGGGATGGAGAGACCCAGTACTTC. Translation: CASSLGGDGETQYF.

The rearrangement uses TRBV5-4 and TRBJ2-1, with D uncertain. The CDR3 is 12 residues long. Germline values: CDR1 SGHNT, CDR2 YYREEE (reference sequence). The germline V and J ends were trimmed by 4 bases and 6 bases, with 8 bases remaining between them. Written as DNA, the CDR3 is TGTGCCAGCAGCCAGGAAGCCAATGAGCAGTTCTTC. Encoded protein: CASSQEANEQFF.

The CDR3 coding sequence is TGTGCCAGCAGAACCGCCGGGGTTCACCGCGAGCAGTACTTC. As protein: CASRTAGVHREQYF. The rearrangement uses TRBV28 and TRBJ2-7; D perhaps matches TRBD2 (5 bases). In germline, CDR1 is MDHEN, CDR2 SYDVKM. With 6 bases removed from V and 6 bases from J, the gap between germline ends came to 18 bases. The CDR3 contains 14 residues.

The chain carries TRBV7-3 and TRBJ2-6; a possible D gene is TRBD2 (5 bases). The CDR3 is 15 residues long. Looked up from germline, CDR1 is SGHTA and CDR2 is FQGTGA. V was shortened by 4 bases and J by 0 bases, with 7 bases between the two germline ends. The CDR3 loop is CASSWESSGANVLTF. DNA for the CDR3: TGTGCCAGCAGCTGGGAGTCCTCTGGGGCCAACGTCCTGACTTTC.

CDR3 nucleotide sequence: TGTGCCAGCATGTACGGGACATCTAATGAAAAACTGTTTTTT. This encodes CASMYGTSNEKLFF. This chain connects TRBV28 to TRBJ1-4; D is perhaps TRBD1 (6 bases). The V end lost 7 bases, the J end lost 3 bases, and 12 bases lay between the germline ends. CDR1 is MDHEN and CDR2 is SYDVKM in the germline V gene. The CDR3 runs to 14 residues.

This chain joins TRBV5-1 and TRBJ1-1; the D gene is possibly TRBD1 (5 bases). V lost 4 bases and J lost 4, with 8 bases in between. This CDR3 comprises 12 residues. Germline lookup yields CDR1 SGHRS and CDR2 YFSETQ. The CDR3 DNA follows: TGCGCCAGCAGCCAGGGAGGCACTGAAGCTTTCTTT. It yields the protein CASSQGGTEAFF.

This chain joins TRBV9 and TRBJ2-5; D remains unclear. The J call may be wrong; the DNA end is better matched by TRBJ2-7. CDR1 and CDR2 from the germline V gene are SGDLS and YYNGEE. CDR3 length: 14 amino acids. Written as DNA, the CDR3 is TGTGCCAGCAGCCCCTTCCGGGTCTCCTACGAGCAGTACTTC. This gives the protein CASSPFRVSYEQYF.